Presented here are 4 T cell receptor beta chains from one specimen sequenced in a study of T cells in tuberculosis. Cells were sorted from thawed PBMC rested overnight and stained with GMM-loaded CD1B tetramer, viability dye and anti-CD3. The CD1B tetramers carried C32 glucose monomycolate purified from Rhodococcus equi. Profiling relied on immunoSEQ multiplex PCR, and the TCRdb table lists in-frame clones only, not all of them. This table has tens of thousands of clones, just over 90% appearing once. The sequencing sample was made of CD1b-GMM tetramer-negative cells sorted from PBMCs. The receptor set was obtained from an adult woman with latent tuberculosis.

The chain combines TRBV4-3 with TRBJ1-6; D ambiguous. Germline lookup yields CDR1 LGHNA and CDR2 YSLEER. The CDR3 runs 16 residues. With 1 base removed from V and 7 bases from J, the gap between germline ends came to 14 bases. This CDR3 is CASSQASAWENSPLHF. The DNA of the CDR3 is TGCGCCAGCAGCCAAGCGTCGGCCTGGGAGAATTCACCCCTCCACTTT.

V gene TRBV5-5 combines with J gene TRBJ2-7; possible D gene TRBD2, 7 bases. CDR3 size: 15 residues. V was cut by 0 bases and J by 5 bases, with 15 bases left in between. Germline V gene lookup returns CDR1 SGHKS and CDR2 YYEKEE (reference sequence). The DNA of the CDR3 is TGTGCCAGCAGCTTGGCGGGGGGCCATAGGGACGAGCAGTACTTC. This sequence encodes CASSLAGGHRDEQYF.

The rearrangement links TRBV28 to TRBJ1-6; 10 bases are shared with TRBD1. The germline V gene encodes CDR1 MDHEN and CDR2 SYDVKM. With V trimmed by 3 bases and J by 7 bases, 15 bases remained unmatched. The CDR3 extends over 19 amino acids. Here the CDR3 DNA reads TGTGCCAGCAGTTTTTCTGGTAATGGGCGGACAGGGGGAAATTCACCCCTCCACTTT. Residues: CASSFSGNGRTGGNSPLHF.

The genes are TRBV10-2 and TRBJ2-5; 8 bases agree with TRBD1. The germline V gene has CDR1 WSHSY and CDR2 SAAADI. Germline trimming cut 3 bases from V and 3 bases from J; bases unmatched to any gene: 6. There are 15 residues in the CDR3. The CDR3 sequence: CASSDSGQGEETQYF. For the CDR3, the DNA is TGCGCCAGCAGTGATTCCGGACAGGGCGAAGAGACCCAGTACTTC.